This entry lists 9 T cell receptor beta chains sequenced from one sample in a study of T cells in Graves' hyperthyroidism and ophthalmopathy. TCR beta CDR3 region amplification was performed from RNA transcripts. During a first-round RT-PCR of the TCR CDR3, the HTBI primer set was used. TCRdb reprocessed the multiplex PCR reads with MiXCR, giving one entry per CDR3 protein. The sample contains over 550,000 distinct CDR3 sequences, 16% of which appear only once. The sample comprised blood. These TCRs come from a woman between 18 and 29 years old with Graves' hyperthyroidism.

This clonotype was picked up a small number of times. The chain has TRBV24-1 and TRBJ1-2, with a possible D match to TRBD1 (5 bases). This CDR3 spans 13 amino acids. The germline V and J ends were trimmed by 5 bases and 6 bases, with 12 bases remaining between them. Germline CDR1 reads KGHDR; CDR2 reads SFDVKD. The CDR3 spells CATSAGRVDGYTF. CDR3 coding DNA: TGTGCCACCAGTGCAGGGAGGGTGGATGGCTACACCTTC.

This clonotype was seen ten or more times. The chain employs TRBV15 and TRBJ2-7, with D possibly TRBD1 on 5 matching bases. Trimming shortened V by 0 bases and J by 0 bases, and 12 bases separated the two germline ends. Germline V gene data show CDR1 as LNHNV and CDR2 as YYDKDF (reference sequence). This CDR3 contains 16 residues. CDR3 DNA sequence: TGTGCCACCAGCAGAGATCGAAGGGGAAGCTCCTACGAGCAGTACTTC. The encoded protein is CATSRDRRGSSYEQYF. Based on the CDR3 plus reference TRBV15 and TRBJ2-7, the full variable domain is DAMVIQNPRYQVTQFGKPVTLSCSQTLNHNVMYWYQQKSSQAPKLLFHYYDKDFNNEADTPDNFQSRRPNTSFCFLDIRSPGLGDTAMYLCATSRDRRGSSYEQYFGPGTRLTVT.

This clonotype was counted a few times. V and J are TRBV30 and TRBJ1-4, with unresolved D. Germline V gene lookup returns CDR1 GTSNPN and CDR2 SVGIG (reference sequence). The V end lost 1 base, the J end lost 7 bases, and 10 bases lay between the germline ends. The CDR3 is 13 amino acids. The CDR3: CAWSGMVGEKLFF. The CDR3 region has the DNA TGTGCCTGGAGTGGAATGGTTGGTGAAAAACTGTTTTTT.

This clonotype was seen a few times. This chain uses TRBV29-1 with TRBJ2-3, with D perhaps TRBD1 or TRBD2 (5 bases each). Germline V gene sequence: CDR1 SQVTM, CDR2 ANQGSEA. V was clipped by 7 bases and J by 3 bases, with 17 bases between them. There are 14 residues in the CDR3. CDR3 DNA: TGCAGCGCCAGATCCCGGGGCGAGACAGATACGCAGTATTTT. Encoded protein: CSARSRGETDTQYF.

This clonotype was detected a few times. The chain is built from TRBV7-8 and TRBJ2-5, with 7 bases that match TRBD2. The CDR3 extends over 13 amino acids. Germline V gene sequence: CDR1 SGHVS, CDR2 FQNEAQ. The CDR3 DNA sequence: TGTGCGACAGCGGGATCGTACCAAGAGACCCAGTACTTC. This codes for CATAGSYQETQYF.

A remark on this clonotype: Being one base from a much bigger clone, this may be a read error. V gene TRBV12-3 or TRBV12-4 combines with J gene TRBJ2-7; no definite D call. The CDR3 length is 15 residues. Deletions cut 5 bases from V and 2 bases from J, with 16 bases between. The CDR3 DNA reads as TGTGCCAGCAGTCCGGCAGGCAGGCGAACCTACGAGCAGTACTTC. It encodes CASSPAGRRTYEQYF.

The CDR3, as DNA: TGTGCCAGCACCCCGGGACTCCAAGAGACCCAGTACTTC. Amino acid sequence: CASTPGLQETQYF. The chain employs TRBV6-1 and TRBJ2-5, with D possibly being TRBD2 (6 bases). There are 13 residues in the CDR3. Germline assignment: CDR1 MNHNS and CDR2 SASEGT. V lost 7 bases, J lost 1 base, and 10 bases lay in between.

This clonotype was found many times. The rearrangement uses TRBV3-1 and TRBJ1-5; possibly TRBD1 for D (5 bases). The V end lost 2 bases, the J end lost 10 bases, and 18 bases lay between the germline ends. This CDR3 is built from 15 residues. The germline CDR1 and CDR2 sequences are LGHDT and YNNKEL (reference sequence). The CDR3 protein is CASSQTRQPQRPQHF. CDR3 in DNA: TGTGCCAGCAGCCAAACTAGACAGCCCCAGCGACCCCAGCATTTT. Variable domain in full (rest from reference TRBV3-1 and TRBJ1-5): DTAVSQTPKYLVTQMGNDKSIKCEQNLGHDTMYWYKQDSKKFLKIMFSYNNKELIINETVPNRFSPKSPDKAHLNLHINSLELGDSAVYFCASSQTRQPQRPQHFGDGTRLSIL.

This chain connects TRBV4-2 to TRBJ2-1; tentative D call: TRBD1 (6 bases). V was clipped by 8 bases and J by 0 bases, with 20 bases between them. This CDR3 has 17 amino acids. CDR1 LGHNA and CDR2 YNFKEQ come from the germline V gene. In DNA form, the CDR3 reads TGTGCCAGCGGAAGAGGCGGGTCAGGGGACTCCTACAATGAGCAGTTCTTC. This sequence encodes CASGRGGSGDSYNEQFF.